Shown below are 17 T cell receptor beta chains from a single sample sequenced in a study of T cell responses to AZD1222 COVID-19 vaccine. TCRdb's copy holds only in-frame clones and misses some; the assay was immunoSEQ multiplex PCR. The sample shows some 50,000 clones, approximately 79% of them seen only once. The starting material was peripheral blood, obtained on day 0 of MenACWY control vaccination. These receptors were taken from an adult in good health.

The V call is TRBV12-3 or TRBV12-4, the J call TRBJ1-4, with D possibly being TRBD1 (5 bases). The length of the CDR3 is 11 residues. The V end was cut by 5 bases, the J end by 10 bases, with 8 bases between. The CDR3 region has the DNA TGTGCCAGCAGTCCGGGGGGAAAACTGTTTTTT. Translating it yields CASSPGGKLFF.

The chain combines TRBV29-1 with TRBJ2-6; D is possibly TRBD1 (6 bases). The CDR3 length is 15 residues. V dropped 6 bases and J dropped 0 bases, with 12 bases sitting between them. CDR1 SQVTM and CDR2 ANQGSEA come from the germline V gene. CDR3: CSVKGQISGANVLTF. In DNA form, the CDR3 reads TGCAGCGTAAAAGGACAGATCTCTGGGGCCAACGTCCTGACTTTC.

This chain joins TRBV9 and TRBJ1-5; D gene uncertain. CDR1 SGDLS and CDR2 YYNGEE come from the germline V gene. CDR3 length equals 13 residues. V gave up 4 bases and J gave up 4 bases, with 9 bases separating them. The CDR3 DNA reads TGTGCCAGCAGCAAGGGAGAAAATCAGCCCCAGCATTTT. This translates into CASSKGENQPQHF.

V gene TRBV6-5 combines with J gene TRBJ2-7; TRBD1 matches 7 bases. CDR3 length: 15 residues. The V gene's germline CDR1 is MNHEY and CDR2 SVGAGI. V gave up 7 bases and J gave up 1 base; unmatched junction bases: 10. Here the CDR3 reads CASTSLGTESYEQYF. CDR3 DNA sequence: TGTGCCAGCACCTCTTTAGGGACAGAATCCTACGAGCAGTACTTC.

The gene calls are TRBV19 and TRBJ1-5; 9 bases match TRBD1. The CDR3 extends over 14 amino acids. Germline V lookup: CDR1 LNHDA, CDR2 SQIVND (reference sequence). Trimming cost V 7 bases and J 11 bases; bases outside gene matches: 12. As DNA, the CDR3 is TGTGCCAGTAAGATGACAGGGGGGACGTCGGCCCAGCATTTT. Its protein product is CASKMTGGTSAQHF.

V usage is TRBV3-1 (or the pseudogene TRBV3-2) and J usage is TRBJ2-2; 16 bases align to TRBD2. This CDR3 spans 17 amino acids. V dropped 4 bases and J dropped 7; count of bases not matched to a gene: 6. The germline V gene encodes CDR1 LGHDT and CDR2 YNNKEL (reference sequence). The CDR3 reads CASSRGLAGGPGGELFF. As DNA, the CDR3 is TGTGCCAGCAGCCGGGGACTAGCGGGAGGGCCTGGCGGGGAGCTGTTTTTT.

V gene TRBV28 combines with J gene TRBJ2-7; TRBD2 aligns across 7 bases. J gave up 1 base and V 4 bases, and 10 bases lay outside the gene matches. This CDR3 has 16 amino acids. Germline V lookup: CDR1 MDHEN, CDR2 SYDVKM. CDR3 in DNA: TGTGCCAGCAGTTCTCAGACTCCTAGCGGTTCCTACGAGCAGTACTTC. This sequence encodes CASSSQTPSGSYEQYF. The complete variable domain, with remaining parts taken from reference TRBV28 and TRBJ2-7, reads DVKVTQSSRYLVKRTGEKVFLECVQDMDHENMFWYRQDPGLGLRLIYFSYDVKMKEKGDIPEGYSVSREKKERFSLILESASTNQTSMYLCASSSQTPSGSYEQYFGPGTRLTVT.

This chain's CDR3 is CASSYRGGAMQFF. The CDR3 DNA reads TGTGCCAGCAGTTACCGAGGGGGCGCAATGCAGTTCTTC. The chain uses TRBV6-5 and TRBJ2-1, with 7 nucleotides matching TRBD1. CDR3 length: 13 amino acids. The germline V gene has CDR1 MNHEY and CDR2 SVGAGI. V trimming: 2 bases; J trimming: 12 bases; junction bases outside the gene matches: 7.

V usage is TRBV7-9 and J usage is TRBJ2-3; perhaps TRBD2 as D (5 bases). Trimming cost V 4 bases and J 2 bases, with 13 bases left between them. Germline CDR1 is SEHNR and CDR2 is FQNEAQ (reference sequence). The CDR3 has 15 amino acids. CDR3: CASSSAGRDTDTQYF. The CDR3 coding sequence is TGTGCCAGCAGCTCCGCGGGTAGGGACACAGATACGCAGTATTTT.

This clone was seen only once. This chain uses TRBV10-3 with TRBJ1-2, with unresolved D. CDR1 and CDR2 from the germline V gene are ENHRY and SYGVKD. This CDR3 is 15 amino acids long. The germline V and J ends were trimmed by 3 bases and 8 bases, with 19 bases remaining between them. For the CDR3, the DNA is TGTGCCATCAGTGAATTAGGTTTATCCTCTTACGGCTACACCTTC. Translating gives CAISELGLSSYGYTF.

The chain links TRBV3-1 (or the pseudogene TRBV3-2) to TRBJ2-2, with TRBD1 matching over 7 bases. V lost 3 bases and J lost 1; bases outside the gene matches: 2. Germline CDR1 and CDR2: LGHDT and YNNKEL (reference sequence). The CDR3 totals 15 residues. The CDR3 DNA reads TGTGCCAGCAGCCAGGACAGGTTGAACACCGGGGAGCTGTTTTTT. It is translated as CASSQDRLNTGELFF.

CDR3 bases: TGCGCCAGCAGCCCACGGGGAGGGGACACCGGGGAGCTGTTTTTT. Its protein product is CASSPRGGDTGELFF. The chain is built from TRBV5-1 and TRBJ2-2, with 7 bases lining up with TRBD2. Germline CDR1 reads SGHRS; CDR2 reads YFSETQ. This CDR3 is built from 15 residues. Trimming took 4 bases from V and 3 from J; bases not matched to a gene: 6.

This chain joins TRBV2 and TRBJ1-2, with TRBD1 as a possible D gene (5 bases). Germline V CDR1 and CDR2: SNHLY, FYNNEI. The CDR3 extends over 12 amino acids. V shed 4 bases and J shed 8 bases, with 11 bases lying between them. CDR3 in DNA: TGTGCCAGCAGTGGGGACGGGGGAGGCTACACCTTC. Its protein is CASSGDGGGYTF.

This sequence joins TRBV15 and TRBJ2-1, with D possibly being TRBD2 (7 bases). The CDR3 runs to 14 residues. CDR1 is LNHNV and CDR2 is YYDKDF in the germline V gene (reference sequence). Trimming removed 4 bases from V and 9 bases from J, with 16 bases in between. The CDR3 coding sequence is TGTGCCACCAGCATTGTCGGGGGGCGGGGTGAGCAGTTCTTC. Translating it yields CATSIVGGRGEQFF.

V and J are TRBV7-6 and TRBJ1-2; D possibly corresponds to TRBD1 (5 bases). Deletions cut 1 base from V and 1 base from J, with 10 bases between. The CDR3 runs 15 residues. Per the germline V gene, CDR1 is SGHVS and CDR2 is FNYEAQ. In DNA, the CDR3 is TGTGCCAGCAGCTTAGACGACAGACTTAACTATGGCTACACCTTC. Its protein is CASSLDDRLNYGYTF. Together with reference TRBV7-6 and TRBJ1-2, the CDR3 gives the full variable domain: GAGVSQSPRYKVTKRGQDVALRCDPISGHVSLYWYRQALGQGPEFLTYFNYEAQQDKSGLPNDRFSAERPEGSISTLTIQRTEQRDSAMYRCASSLDDRLNYGYTFGSGTRLTVV.

The rearrangement joins TRBV10-1 to TRBJ2-2; 8 nucleotides agree with TRBD2. The V gene end was trimmed by 6 bases and the J gene end by 4 bases; junction bases not matched to a gene: 7. The length of the CDR3 is 15 residues. Looked up from germline, CDR1 is WNHNN and CDR2 is SYGVQD (reference sequence). CDR3 residues: CASREAGDGTGELFF. The CDR3 DNA sequence: TGCGCCAGCAGAGAAGCGGGAGATGGCACCGGGGAGCTGTTTTTT.

This clone was observed a handful of times. V and J are TRBV6-4 and TRBJ1-2, with a weak D call TRBD1 (6 bases). The CDR3 length is 15 residues. Germline values: CDR1 MRHNA, CDR2 SNTAGT. The V end was cut by 3 bases, the J end by 2 bases, with 13 bases between. Here the CDR3 DNA reads TGTGCCAGCAGTGAGGAACAGGGAGGCAACTATGGCTACACCTTC. Encoded protein: CASSEEQGGNYGYTF.